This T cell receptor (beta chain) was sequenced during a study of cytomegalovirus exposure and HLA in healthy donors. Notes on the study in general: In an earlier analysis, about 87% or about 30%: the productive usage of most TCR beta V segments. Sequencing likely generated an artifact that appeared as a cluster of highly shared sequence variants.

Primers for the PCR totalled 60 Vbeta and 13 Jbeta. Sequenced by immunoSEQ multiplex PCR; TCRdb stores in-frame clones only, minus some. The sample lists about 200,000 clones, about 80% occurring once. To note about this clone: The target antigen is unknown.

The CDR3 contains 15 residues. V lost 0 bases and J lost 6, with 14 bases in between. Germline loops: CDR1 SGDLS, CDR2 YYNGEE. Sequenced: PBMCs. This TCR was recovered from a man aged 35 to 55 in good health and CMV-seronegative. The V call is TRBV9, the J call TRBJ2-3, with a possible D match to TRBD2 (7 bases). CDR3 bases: TGTGCCAGCAGCGTAGAAGGGGGGGGTTGGGATACGCAGTATTTT. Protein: CASSVEGGGWDTQYF.